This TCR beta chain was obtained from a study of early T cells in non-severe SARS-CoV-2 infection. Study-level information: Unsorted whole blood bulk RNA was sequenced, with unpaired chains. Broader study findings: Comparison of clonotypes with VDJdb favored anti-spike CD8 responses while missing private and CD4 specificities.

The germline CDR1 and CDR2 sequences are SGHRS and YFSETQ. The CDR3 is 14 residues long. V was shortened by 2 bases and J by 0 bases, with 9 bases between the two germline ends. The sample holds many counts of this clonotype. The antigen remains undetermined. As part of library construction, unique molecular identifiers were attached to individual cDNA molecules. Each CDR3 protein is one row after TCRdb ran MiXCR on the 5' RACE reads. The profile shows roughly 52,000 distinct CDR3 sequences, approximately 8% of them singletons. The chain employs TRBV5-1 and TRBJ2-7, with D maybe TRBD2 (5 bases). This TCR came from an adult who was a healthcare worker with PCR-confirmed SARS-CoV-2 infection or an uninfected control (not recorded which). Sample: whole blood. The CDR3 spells CASSFAGVSYEQYF. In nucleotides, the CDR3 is TGCGCCAGCAGCTTCGCCGGGGTCTCCTACGAGCAGTACTTC.